What follows describes a single TCR beta chain. Which antigen it targets is not known. No much larger clonotype is one base removed from it; base qualities were not supplied. These data come from a study of CD8 T cells in ankylosing spondylitis listed by TCRdb under 2017. Concerning the study at large: The study profiled T cell receptor beta repertoires in healthy donors and ankylosing spondylitis patients to find disease-linked TCR variants. In total, the full study cohort was made up of 108 healthy donors and 25 to 30 ankylosing spondylitis patients. Peripheral blood was sampled, and synovial fluid was additionally collected from ankylosing spondylitis patients. The paper's findings and limits, for the study overall: A TCR beta motif of several highly homologous amino acid variants appeared characteristic of blood from ankylosing spondylitis patients. A CD8+ phenotype was shown by the disease-linked clones, which were found at relatively low frequencies in peripheral blood. According to the report, matched synovial fluid samples from ankylosing spondylitis patients were significantly enriched for the disease-linked clones. Some motif variants had previously been reported in the synovial fluid and blood of reactive arthritis patients, which suggests shared mechanisms of disease initiation.

TCRdb shows the sequencer as Illumina HiSeq 2500. TCR beta libraries were prepared by quantitative 5'-RACE with molecular barcodes. The published analysis was carried out like this. A new computational method based on a probabilistic model of VDJ rearrangement was used to identify disease-linked TCR variants. The public reads were reprocessed in TCRdb via fastp at Q25 and MiXCR, keeping in-frame beta chains. Each entry is one CDR3 protein sequence, shown with its most common DNA and genes. V and J calls and clone size were set by TCRdb, not the authors. The sample records fewer than 750,000 distinct CDR3 sequences, roughly 19% of which are singletons. 15% to 20% of the sample is held by the ten biggest clonotypes. The germline V end is reduced by 1 base and the J end by 8 bases; junction bases left unmatched: 6. There are 16 amino acids in the CDR3, from cysteine to phenylalanine inclusive. The read is trimmed to its CDR3 DNA, 48 bases read in frame from base 1.

This TCR was sampled from a male donor with ankylosing spondylitis. The V and J genes are TRBV12-3 or TRBV12-4 and TRBJ2-1; 12 nucleotides in the junction match TRBD2. Material: blood, either unsorted or a sorted T cell fraction (not recorded which). The nucleotide sequence reads as follows: TGTGCCAGCAGTTTAGGATCGGGACTAGCGGGCGATGAGCAGTTCTTC. Its amino acids are CASSLGSGLAGDEQFF.